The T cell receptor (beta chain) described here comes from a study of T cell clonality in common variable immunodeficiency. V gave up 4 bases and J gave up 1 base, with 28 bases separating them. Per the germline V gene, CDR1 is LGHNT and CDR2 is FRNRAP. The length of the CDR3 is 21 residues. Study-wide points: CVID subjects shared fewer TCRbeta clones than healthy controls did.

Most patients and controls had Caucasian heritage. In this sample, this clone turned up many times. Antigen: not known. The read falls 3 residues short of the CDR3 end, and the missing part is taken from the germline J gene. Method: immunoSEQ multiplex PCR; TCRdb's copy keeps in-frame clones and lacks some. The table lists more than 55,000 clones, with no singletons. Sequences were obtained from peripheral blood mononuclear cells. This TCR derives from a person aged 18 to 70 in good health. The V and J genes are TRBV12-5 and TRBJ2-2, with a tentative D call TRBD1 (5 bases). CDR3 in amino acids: CASGYLVSYIRALGNTGELFF. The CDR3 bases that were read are TGTGCTAGTGGTTATCTCGTTTCTTATATCAGGGCGCTGGGGAACACCGGGGAG.